What follows are 22 T cell receptor beta chains derived from one specimen sequenced in a study of metastatic and nonmetastatic thyroid tumors. TCRdb reprocessed the PCR reads via MiXCR. The sample gives about 93,000 clones, about 13% of which show up once; approximately 11% is in the top ten. No treatment had been given to any patient before thyroid surgery. Sequencing was performed on blood. The source of these receptors is a female donor with papillary thyroid cancer or a benign thyroid nodule (not recorded which). Some clones in this sample may be carry-over from other donors' samples.

This clone was seen once. One base away lies a much larger clone, so this may be a sequencing read error. The chain combines TRBV20-1 with TRBJ2-7; 8 nucleotides align to TRBD2. Germline CDR1 DFQATT, CDR2 SNEGSKA (reference sequence). This CDR3 comprises 13 residues. Trimming removed 6 bases from V and 8 bases from J; junction bases left unmatched: 12. The CDR3 loop is CSAARVSGTQQYF. Written as DNA, the CDR3 is TGCAGTGCGGCCAGGGTTAGCGGGACCCAGCAGTACTTC.

This clone came up many times. Here the CDR3 omits its conserved ending phenylalanine or tryptophan, so a read error is the likely source. This rearrangement joins TRBV19 to TRBJ1-2; no clear D gene. Germline lookup yields CDR1 LNHDA and CDR2 SQIVND (reference sequence). The CDR3 is 13 residues long. V was cut by 4 bases and J by 5 bases, with 11 bases left in between. The CDR3 DNA reads as TGTGCCAGTAGTAGTCTTGAAACATATGGCTACACCCTC. Translating it yields CASSSLETYGYTL.

The rearrangement joins TRBV11-1 to TRBJ2-6; unclear D gene. The CDR3 spans 17 residues. Trimming removed 1 base from V and 3 bases from J, with 13 bases in between. Per the germline V gene, CDR1 is SGHAT and CDR2 is FQDESV (reference sequence). The CDR3 bases are TGTGCCAGCAGCTTAGTTCTCGGGTCTTATGGGGCCAACGTCCTGACTTTC. It translates to CASSLVLGSYGANVLTF.

This clone was seen ten or more times. This chain links TRBV18 with TRBJ1-6, with TRBD1 matching 7 bases. The CDR3 is 16 residues long. From germline, CDR1 is KGHSH and CDR2 LQKENI. Trimming took 0 bases from V and 9 from J; bases not matched to a gene: 8. The CDR3 is CASSPPSRQGLSPLHF. In DNA, the CDR3 is TGTGCCAGCTCACCACCGTCGAGACAGGGCCTTTCACCCCTCCACTTT.

This clone appeared many times. The rearrangement uses TRBV7-6 and TRBJ1-3, with 10 bases lining up with TRBD1. CDR1 and CDR2 (germline): SGHVS, FNYEAQ. The CDR3 runs 16 residues. Trimming took 5 bases from V and 1 from J; bases not matched to a gene: 5. This CDR3 is CASSTGTGASGNTIYF. CDR3 in DNA: TGTGCCAGCAGCACCGGGACAGGGGCTTCTGGAAACACCATATATTTT. Drawing the rest from reference TRBV7-6 and TRBJ1-3, the complete variable domain is GAGVSQSPRYKVTKRGQDVALRCDPISGHVSLYWYRQALGQGPEFLTYFNYEAQQDKSGLPNDRFSAERPEGSISTLTIQRTEQRDSAMYRCASSTGTGASGNTIYFGEGSWLTVV.

This clone was recorded many times. J is TRBJ1-5 and V is TRBV6-1; 9 positions match TRBD1. This CDR3 region has 14 residues. V gave up 6 bases and J gave up 3 bases; unmatched junction bases: 3. The germline gives CDR1 MNHNS, CDR2 SASEGT. The CDR3 loop reads CASRGQGPNQPQHF. As DNA, the CDR3 is TGTGCCAGCAGGGGACAGGGCCCCAATCAGCCCCAGCATTTT.

This clone was recorded at least ten times. V usage is TRBV12-3 or TRBV12-4 and J usage is TRBJ2-1; D gene unclear. The CDR3 spans 12 residues. V shed 2 bases and J shed 5 bases, with 4 bases lying between them. CDR3 sequence reads: CASSLWDNEQFF. Written as DNA, the CDR3 is TGTGCCAGCAGTTTATGGGACAATGAGCAGTTCTTC.

This clone was seen ten or more times. This chain links TRBV2 with TRBJ2-7, with D perhaps TRBD1 (6 bases). Germline lookup yields CDR1 SNHLY and CDR2 FYNNEI. V was shortened by 1 base and J by 5 bases, with 9 bases between the two germline ends. The CDR3 runs 13 residues. The CDR3: CASSEGYRDEQYF. In DNA, the CDR3 is TGTGCCAGCAGTGAAGGATACAGGGACGAGCAGTACTTC. The whole variable domain, filled in from reference TRBV2 and TRBJ2-7, reads EPEVTQTPSHQVTQMGQEVILRCVPISNHLYFYWYRQILGQKVEFLVSFYNNEISEKSEIFDDQFSVERPDGSNFTLKIRSTKLEDSAMYFCASSEGYRDEQYFGPGTRLTVT.

This clone was detected a few times. The rearrangement joins TRBV6-5 to TRBJ1-5; 7 bases are a match to TRBD1. The CDR3 spans 15 residues. Germline V gene sequence: CDR1 MNHEY, CDR2 SVGAGI. V lost 4 bases to trimming and J lost 6 bases; unmatched junction nucleotides: 9. CDR3 DNA sequence: TGTGCCAGCAGTTCCCGTACAGGGGAGGTTCAGCCCCAGCATTTT. As protein: CASSSRTGEVQPQHF.

This clone was seen at least ten times. The chain carries TRBV15 and TRBJ2-2; 7 nucleotides line up with TRBD1. The germline V gene encodes CDR1 LNHNV and CDR2 YYDKDF (reference sequence). This CDR3 comprises 15 residues. Unmatched junction bases numbered 7, after V lost 5 bases and J lost 4 bases. CDR3 region: CATSEGAFGTGELFF. The CDR3 DNA reads as TGTGCCACCAGCGAGGGGGCGTTTGGCACCGGGGAGCTGTTTTTT.

The gene calls are TRBV6-2 or TRBV6-3 and TRBJ2-7; D is uncertain. CDR3 length equals 13 residues. Germline-derived CDR1 and CDR2 are MNHEY and SVGEGT. V shed 4 bases and J shed 2 bases, with 9 bases lying between them. CDR3 sequence (DNA): TGTGCCAGCAGTTTGGACGCTCCCTACGAGCAGTACTTC. This encodes CASSLDAPYEQYF.

This clone was seen repeatedly, ten times or more. The chain is built from TRBV2 and TRBJ2-1; 10 positions agree with TRBD2. Trimming at V came to 6 bases and at J to 4 bases, leaving 9 bases not matched to a gene. This CDR3 has 16 amino acids. Germline V gene lookup returns CDR1 SNHLY and CDR2 FYNNEI. As DNA, the CDR3 is TGTGCCAGCAGAGAGGGGCTAGCGGGAGTTTACAATGAGCAGTTCTTC. Protein: CASREGLAGVYNEQFF.

In this sample, this clone turned up many times. The CDR3 reads CASSIRLFTDTQYF. The CDR3 DNA is TGTGCCAGTAGTATTCGGCTCTTCACAGATACGCAGTATTTT. This chain uses TRBV19 with TRBJ2-3, with no clear D. Trimming took 3 bases from V and 2 from J, leaving 9 bases between them. Germline loops: CDR1 LNHDA, CDR2 SQIVND (reference sequence). CDR3 length equals 14 residues.

The V gene is TRBV20-1, the J gene TRBJ2-7; 8 positions agree with TRBD1. After removal of 6 bases from V and 0 bases from J, the junction contained 10 bases not matched to a gene. The CDR3 runs to 15 residues. Germline loops: CDR1 DFQATT, CDR2 SNEGSKA (reference sequence). CDR3 region: CSAENTGGISYEQYF. CDR3 in DNA: TGCAGTGCGGAAAATACAGGGGGGATCTCCTACGAGCAGTACTTC.

This clone showed up many times. This chain uses TRBV20-1 with TRBJ1-1; no definite D call. Trimming left V 2 bases short and J 2 bases short, with 3 bases between. Germline CDR1 is DFQATT and CDR2 is SNEGSKA (reference sequence). The CDR3 is made up of 11 amino acids. The CDR3 region is CSARSNTEAFF. The CDR3 bases are TGCAGTGCTAGAAGTAACACTGAAGCTTTCTTT.

In this sample, this clone turned up many times. The chain combines TRBV20-1 with TRBJ2-7; D is possibly TRBD2 (6 bases). Trimming stripped 3 bases from V and 3 bases from J, with 15 bases between. Germline values: CDR1 DFQATT, CDR2 SNEGSKA (reference sequence). CDR3 length: 14 residues. CDR3 DNA: TGCAGTGCTAGTATTCCGGGCGGGGACTACGAGCAGTACTTC. It yields the protein CSASIPGGDYEQYF.

Many counts were recorded for this clone. V and J are TRBV6-5 and TRBJ2-7; D is possibly TRBD2 (6 bases). V was pared by 1 base and J by 3 bases, with 7 bases between. From germline, CDR1 is MNHEY and CDR2 SVGAGI. There are 13 residues in the CDR3. CDR3 DNA: TGTGCCAGCAGTTACTTGGGGGGCTACGAGCAGTACTTC. Translating gives CASSYLGGYEQYF.

This clone was recorded at least ten times. The rearrangement links TRBV4-2 to TRBJ1-1; possibly TRBD1 for D (6 bases). The CDR3 totals 14 residues. V lost 4 bases and J 2 bases, leaving 11 bases between the germline ends. Germline V gene lookup returns CDR1 LGHNA and CDR2 YNFKEQ. Here the CDR3 reads CASSLTGTNTEAFF. In DNA, the CDR3 is TGTGCCAGCAGCCTAACAGGGACCAACACTGAAGCTTTCTTT.

The chain combines TRBV6-1 with TRBJ1-6, with TRBD1 matching 9 bases. The ends lost 5 bases at V and 7 bases at J; junction bases unmatched: 6. Germline-derived CDR1 and CDR2 are MNHNS and SASEGT. CDR3 length equals 15 residues. Here the CDR3 DNA reads TGTGCCAGCAGTATGGGGACAGGGAGGAATTCACCCCTCCACTTT. Translation gives CASSMGTGRNSPLHF.

This clone was detected ten times or more. The CDR3 protein is CASSQASIGNTEAFF. The CDR3 DNA follows: TGTGCCAGCAGCCAAGCGAGTATTGGGAACACTGAAGCTTTCTTT. The V gene is TRBV3-1, the J gene TRBJ1-1; D unclear. Trimming took 1 base from V and 1 from J, leaving 10 bases between them. The CDR3 is 15 residues long. Germline V lookup: CDR1 LGHDT, CDR2 YNNKEL (reference sequence).

About this clone: A junction boundary mismatches the germline segment, possibly from a read error. V and J are TRBV12-3 or TRBV12-4 and TRBJ2-1; tentatively, D is TRBD1 (7 bases). The CDR3 runs to 14 residues. CDR3 DNA sequence: TGTGCCAGCATCCCAGGACGGAGACAGGGTGCGGAGGGCTTC. Translation: CASIPGRRQGAEGF.

This clone was recorded many times. Distinct nucleotide sequences in the sample also encode this CDR3. The rearrangement uses TRBV13 and TRBJ1-2, with TRBD1 as a possible D gene (5 bases). The CDR3 has 15 amino acids. CDR1 is PRHDT, CDR2 FYEKMQ, per germline (reference sequence). Trimming removed 1 base from V and 8 bases from J, with 17 bases in between. CDR3 DNA sequence: TGTGCCAGCAGCTTAGATAGGGGCGCGGGGCACGGCTACACCTTC. It translates to CASSLDRGAGHGYTF.